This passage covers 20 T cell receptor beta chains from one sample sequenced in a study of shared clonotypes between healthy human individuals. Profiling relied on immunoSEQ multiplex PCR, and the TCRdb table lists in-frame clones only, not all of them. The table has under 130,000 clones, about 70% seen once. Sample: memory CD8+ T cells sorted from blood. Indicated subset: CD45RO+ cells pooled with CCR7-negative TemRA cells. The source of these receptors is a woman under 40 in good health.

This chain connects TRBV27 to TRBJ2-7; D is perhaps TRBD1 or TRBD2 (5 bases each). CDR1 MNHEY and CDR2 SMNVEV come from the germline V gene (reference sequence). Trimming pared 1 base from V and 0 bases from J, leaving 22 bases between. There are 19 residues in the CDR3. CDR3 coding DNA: TGTGCCAGCAGTTTATTGGGCAGGGCGCCGGGACGGAGCTCCTACGAGCAGTACTTC. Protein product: CASSLLGRAPGRSSYEQYF.

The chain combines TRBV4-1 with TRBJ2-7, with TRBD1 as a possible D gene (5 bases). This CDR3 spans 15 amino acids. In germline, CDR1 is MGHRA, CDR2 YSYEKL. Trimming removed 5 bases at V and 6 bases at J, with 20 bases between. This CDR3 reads CASSSRAAGPSEQYF. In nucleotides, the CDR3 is TGCGCCAGCAGCTCCAGGGCGGCAGGCCCCAGCGAGCAGTACTTC.

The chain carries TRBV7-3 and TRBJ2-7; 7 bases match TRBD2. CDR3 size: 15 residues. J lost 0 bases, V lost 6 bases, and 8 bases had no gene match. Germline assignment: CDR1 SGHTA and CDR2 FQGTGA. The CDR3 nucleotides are TGTGCCAGCAGTCTCCGACCGGGGGGCTCCTACGAGCAGTACTTC. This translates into CASSLRPGGSYEQYF.

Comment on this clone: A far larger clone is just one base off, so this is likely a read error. CDR3 loop: CASNEGGSTDTQYF. In DNA form, the CDR3 reads TGTGCCAGCAATGAGGGCGGTAGCACAGATACGCAGTATTTT. This sequence joins TRBV6-4 and TRBJ2-3, with D tentatively TRBD2 (5 bases). Germline assignment: CDR1 MRHNA and CDR2 SNTAGT. The CDR3 runs to 14 residues. Trimming removed 7 bases at V and 0 bases at J, with 11 bases between.

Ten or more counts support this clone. The CDR3 reads CASSELLEGAGELFF. CDR3 sequence (DNA): TGTGCCAGCAGTGAACTGCTGGAGGGGGCCGGGGAGCTGTTTTTT. The rearrangement links TRBV6-1 to TRBJ2-2, with D perhaps assigned TRBD1 or TRBD2 (6 bases each). CDR3 length: 15 amino acids. V lost 2 bases to trimming and J lost 6 bases, with 13 bases between them. The germline gives CDR1 MNHNS, CDR2 SASEGT.

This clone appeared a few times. The CDR3 coding sequence is TGTGCCAGTAGCGAAGCCAGATGGGACGGAACAGATACGCAGTATTTT. Amino acids: CASSEARWDGTDTQYF. This chain connects TRBV19 to TRBJ2-3; D may correspond to TRBD1 or TRBD2 (5 bases each). From germline, CDR1 is LNHDA and CDR2 SQIVND (reference sequence). The CDR3 is made up of 16 amino acids. V lost 6 bases and J 3 bases, leaving 19 bases between the germline ends.

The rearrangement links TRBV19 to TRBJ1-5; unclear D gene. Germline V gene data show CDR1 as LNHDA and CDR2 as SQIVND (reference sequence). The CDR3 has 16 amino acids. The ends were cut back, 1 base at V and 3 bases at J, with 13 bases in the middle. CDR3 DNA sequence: TGTGCCAGTAGTATAGCGGAGGGATGGAACAATCAGCCCCAGCATTTT. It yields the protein CASSIAEGWNNQPQHF. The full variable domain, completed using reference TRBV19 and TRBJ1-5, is DGGITQSPKYLFRKEGQNVTLSCEQNLNHDAMYWYRQDPGQGLRLIYYSQIVNDFQKGDIAEGYSVSREKKESFPLTVTSAQKNPTAFYLCASSIAEGWNNQPQHFGDGTRLSIL.

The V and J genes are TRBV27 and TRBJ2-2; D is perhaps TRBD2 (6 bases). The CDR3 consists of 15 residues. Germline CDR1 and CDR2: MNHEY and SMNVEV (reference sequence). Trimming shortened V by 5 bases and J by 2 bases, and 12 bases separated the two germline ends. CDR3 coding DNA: TGTGCCAGCAGTCTTTGGGACTCCAACACCGGGGAGCTGTTTTTT. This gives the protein CASSLWDSNTGELFF.

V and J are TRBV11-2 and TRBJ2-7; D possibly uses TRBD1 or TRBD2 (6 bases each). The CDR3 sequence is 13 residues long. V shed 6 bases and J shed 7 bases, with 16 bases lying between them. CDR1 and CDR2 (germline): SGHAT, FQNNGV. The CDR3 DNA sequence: TGTGCCAGCAGAACCTATAGGGGGGAGGAGCAGTACTTC. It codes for CASRTYRGEEQYF.

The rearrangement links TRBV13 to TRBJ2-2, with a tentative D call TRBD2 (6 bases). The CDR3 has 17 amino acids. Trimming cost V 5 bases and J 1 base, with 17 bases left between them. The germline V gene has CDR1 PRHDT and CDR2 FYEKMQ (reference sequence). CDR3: CASSSDNARENTGELFF. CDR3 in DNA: TGTGCCAGCAGCAGTGATAACGCGCGGGAGAACACCGGGGAGCTGTTTTTT.

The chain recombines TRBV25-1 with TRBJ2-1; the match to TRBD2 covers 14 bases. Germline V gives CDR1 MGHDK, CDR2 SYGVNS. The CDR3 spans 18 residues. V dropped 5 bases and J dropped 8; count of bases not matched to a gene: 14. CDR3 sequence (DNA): TGTGCCAGCAGTCCCCATGGCACCGGGGGACTAGCGGGAGATGAGCAGTTCTTC. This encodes CASSPHGTGGLAGDEQFF.

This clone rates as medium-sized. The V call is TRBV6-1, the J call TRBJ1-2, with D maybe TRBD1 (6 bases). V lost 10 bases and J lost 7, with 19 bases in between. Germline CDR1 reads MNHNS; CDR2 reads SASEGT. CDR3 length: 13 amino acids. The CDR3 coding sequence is TGTGCCACCGAACGTAGGGGGGTAGGTGGCTACACCTTC. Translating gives CATERRGVGGYTF.

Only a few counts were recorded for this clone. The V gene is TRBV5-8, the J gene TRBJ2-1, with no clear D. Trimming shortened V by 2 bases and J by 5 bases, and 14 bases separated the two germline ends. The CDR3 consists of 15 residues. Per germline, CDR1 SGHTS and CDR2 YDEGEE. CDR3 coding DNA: TGTGCCAGCAGCTTAACCAAGAGACCCCACAATGAGCAGTTCTTC. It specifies CASSLTKRPHNEQFF.

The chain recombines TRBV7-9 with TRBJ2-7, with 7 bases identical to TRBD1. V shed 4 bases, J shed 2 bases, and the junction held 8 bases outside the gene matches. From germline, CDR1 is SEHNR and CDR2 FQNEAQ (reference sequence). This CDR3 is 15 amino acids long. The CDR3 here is CASSSVDRAPYEQYF. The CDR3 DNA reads TGTGCCAGCAGCTCCGTCGACAGGGCCCCCTACGAGCAGTACTTC.

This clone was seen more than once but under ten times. CDR3 DNA sequence: TGTGCCAGCAAGGACGGGACAGCTTATAGCAATCAGCCCCAGCATTTT. This gives the protein CASKDGTAYSNQPQHF. The chain couples TRBV19 to TRBJ1-5, with 7 bases identical to TRBD1. Trimming took 9 bases from V and 0 from J; bases not matched to a gene: 11. In germline, CDR1 is LNHDA, CDR2 SQIVND (reference sequence). CDR3 size: 16 residues.

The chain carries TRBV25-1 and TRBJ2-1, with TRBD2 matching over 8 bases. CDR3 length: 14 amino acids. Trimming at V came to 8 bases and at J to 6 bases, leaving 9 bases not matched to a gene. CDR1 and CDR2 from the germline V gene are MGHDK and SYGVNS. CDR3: CASENSGKVNEQFF. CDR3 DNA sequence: TGTGCCAGCGAAAATAGCGGGAAGGTCAATGAGCAGTTCTTC. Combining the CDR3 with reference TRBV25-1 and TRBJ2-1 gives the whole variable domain EADIYQTPRYLVIGTGKKITLECSQTMGHDKMYWYQQDPGMELHLIHYSYGVNSTEKGDLSSESTVSRIRTEHFPLTLESARPSHTSQYLCASENSGKVNEQFFGPGTRLTVL.

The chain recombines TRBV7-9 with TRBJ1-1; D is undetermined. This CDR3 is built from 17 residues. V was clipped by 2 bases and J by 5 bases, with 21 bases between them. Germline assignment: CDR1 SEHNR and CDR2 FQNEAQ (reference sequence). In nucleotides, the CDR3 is TGTGCCAGCAGCTTATCTCTGCTCCCATTATGCCTAACTGAAGCTTTCTTT. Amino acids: CASSLSLLPLCLTEAFF. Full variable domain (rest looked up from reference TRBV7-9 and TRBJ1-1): DTGVSQNPRHKITKRGQNVTFRCDPISEHNRLYWYRQTLGQGPEFLTYFQNEAQLEKSRLLSDRFSAERPKGSFSTLEIQRTEQGDSAMYLCASSLSLLPLCLTEAFFGQGTRLTVV.

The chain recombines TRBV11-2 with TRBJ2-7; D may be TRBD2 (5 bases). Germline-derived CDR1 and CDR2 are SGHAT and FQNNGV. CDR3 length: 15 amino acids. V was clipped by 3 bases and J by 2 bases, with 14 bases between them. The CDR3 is CASSFLSGDTYEQYF. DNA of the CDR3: TGTGCCAGCAGCTTCTTGAGCGGAGACACCTACGAGCAGTACTTC.

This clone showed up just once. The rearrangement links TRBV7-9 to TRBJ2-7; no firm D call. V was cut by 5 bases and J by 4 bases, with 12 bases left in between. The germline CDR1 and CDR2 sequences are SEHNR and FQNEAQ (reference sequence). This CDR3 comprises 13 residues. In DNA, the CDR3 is TGTGCCAGCAGCCAAAGCCCTTCTTACGAGCAGTACTTC. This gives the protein CASSQSPSYEQYF.

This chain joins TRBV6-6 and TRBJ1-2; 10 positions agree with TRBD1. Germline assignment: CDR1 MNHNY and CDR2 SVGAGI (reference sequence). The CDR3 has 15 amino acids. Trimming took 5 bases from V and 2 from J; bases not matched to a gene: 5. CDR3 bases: TGTGCCAGCAGTCCTAGACAGGGGGCAAACTATGGCTACACCTTC. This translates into CASSPRQGANYGYTF.